This TCR beta chain was obtained from a study of Ad26.COV2.S vaccination and SARS-CoV-2 variants. Study-level background: The authors gave Ad26.COV2.S intramuscularly, either once or twice 56 days apart.

As for this clone: Its antigen remains unidentified.

Sample treatment: about 20 received Ad26.COV2.S at low or high dose, single or two shots; 5 received placebo; per-sample allocation not given. Day 63 after the first injection of vaccine or placebo was the sampling time. Its platform was an Ad26 vector, and its expressed antigen was Wuhan-strain SARS-CoV-2 spike. Findings of the study overall: Relative to placebo recipients, vaccine recipients exhibited elevated spike-specific TCR breadth. Comparability of non-spike TCR breadth was observed across vaccine and placebo recipients.

Generated by immunoSEQ multiplex PCR, the TCRdb table keeps only in-frame clones and is missing some. The sample lists 400,000 to 450,000 clones, more than 80% occurring once. V was pared by 4 bases and J by 0 bases, with 10 bases between. CDR3 size: 15 residues. Per the germline V gene, CDR1 is LNHDA and CDR2 is SQIVND (reference sequence). The specimen was peripheral blood, collected in a trial of Ad26.COV2.S vaccine versus placebo. The V and J genes are TRBV19 and TRBJ1-3, with D maybe TRBD1 (6 bases). This clonotype originated in a person aged 18-65 years who received the Ad26.COV2.S COVID-19 vaccine or a placebo. The CDR3 protein is CASSNRGGSGNTIYF. The CDR3 coding sequence is TGTGCCAGTAGTAACAGAGGGGGCTCTGGAAACACCATATATTTT.